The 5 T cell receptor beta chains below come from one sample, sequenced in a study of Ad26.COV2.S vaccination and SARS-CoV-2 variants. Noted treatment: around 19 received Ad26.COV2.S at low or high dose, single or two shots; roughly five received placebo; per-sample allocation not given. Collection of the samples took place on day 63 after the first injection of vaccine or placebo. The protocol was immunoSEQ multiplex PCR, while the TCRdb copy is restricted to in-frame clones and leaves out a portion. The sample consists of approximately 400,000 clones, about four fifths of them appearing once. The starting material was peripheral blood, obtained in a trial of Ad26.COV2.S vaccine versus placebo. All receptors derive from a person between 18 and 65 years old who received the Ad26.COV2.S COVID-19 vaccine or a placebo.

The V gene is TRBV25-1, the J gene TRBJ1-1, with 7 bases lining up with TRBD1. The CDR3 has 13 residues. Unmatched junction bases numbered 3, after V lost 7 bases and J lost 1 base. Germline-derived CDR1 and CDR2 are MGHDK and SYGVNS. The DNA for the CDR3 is TGTGCCAGCATAGGACAGGCGAACACTGAAGCTTTCTTT. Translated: CASIGQANTEAFF.

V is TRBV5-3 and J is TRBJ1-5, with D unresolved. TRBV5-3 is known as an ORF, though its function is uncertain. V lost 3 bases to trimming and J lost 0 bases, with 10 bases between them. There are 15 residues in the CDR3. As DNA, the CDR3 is TGTGCCAGAAGCTCCGACGTCTATAGCAATCAGCCCCAGCATTTT. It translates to CARSSDVYSNQPQHF.

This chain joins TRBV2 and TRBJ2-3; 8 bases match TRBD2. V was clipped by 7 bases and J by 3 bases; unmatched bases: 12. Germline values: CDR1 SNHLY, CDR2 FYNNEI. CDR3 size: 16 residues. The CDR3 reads CASKAGRAGGTDTQYF. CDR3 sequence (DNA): TGTGCCAGCAAGGCCGGGAGGGCCGGGGGAACAGATACGCAGTATTTT.

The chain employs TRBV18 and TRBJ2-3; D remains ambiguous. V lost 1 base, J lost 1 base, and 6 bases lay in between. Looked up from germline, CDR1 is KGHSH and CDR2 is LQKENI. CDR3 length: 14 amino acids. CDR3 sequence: CASSPRAGTDTQYF. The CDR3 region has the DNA TGTGCCAGCTCACCACGGGCGGGCACAGATACGCAGTATTTT. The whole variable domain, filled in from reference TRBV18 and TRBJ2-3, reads NAGVMQNPRHLVRRRGQEARLRCSPMKGHSHVYWYRQLPEEGLKFMVYLQKENIIDESGMPKERFSAEFPKEGPSILRIQQVVRGDSAAYFCASSPRAGTDTQYFGPGTRLTVL.

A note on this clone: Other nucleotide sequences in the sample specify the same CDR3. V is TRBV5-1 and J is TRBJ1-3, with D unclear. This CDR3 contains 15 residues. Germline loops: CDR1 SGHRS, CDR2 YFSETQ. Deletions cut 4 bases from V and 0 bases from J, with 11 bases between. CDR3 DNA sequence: TGCGCCAGCAGCATAGACGGCAGCTCTGGAAACACCATATATTTT. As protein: CASSIDGSSGNTIYF.